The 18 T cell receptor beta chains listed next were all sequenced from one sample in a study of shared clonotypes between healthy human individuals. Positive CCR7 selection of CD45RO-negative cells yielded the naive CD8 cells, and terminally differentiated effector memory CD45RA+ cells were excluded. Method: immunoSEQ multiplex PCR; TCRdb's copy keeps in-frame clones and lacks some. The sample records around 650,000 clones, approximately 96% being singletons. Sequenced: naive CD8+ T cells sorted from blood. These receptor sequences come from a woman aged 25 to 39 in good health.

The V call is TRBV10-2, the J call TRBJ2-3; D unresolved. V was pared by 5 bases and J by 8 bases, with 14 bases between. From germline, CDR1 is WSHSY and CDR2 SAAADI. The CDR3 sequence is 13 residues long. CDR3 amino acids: CASSFRRSGTQYF. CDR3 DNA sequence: TGCGCCAGCAGTTTTCGCAGGAGTGGTACGCAGTATTTT.

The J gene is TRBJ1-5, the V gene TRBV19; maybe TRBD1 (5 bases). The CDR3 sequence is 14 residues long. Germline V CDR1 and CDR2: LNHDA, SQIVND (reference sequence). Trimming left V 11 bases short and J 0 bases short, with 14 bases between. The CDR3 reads CAGGTAASNQPQHF. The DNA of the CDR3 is TGTGCCGGCGGGACGGCCGCTAGCAATCAGCCCCAGCATTTT.

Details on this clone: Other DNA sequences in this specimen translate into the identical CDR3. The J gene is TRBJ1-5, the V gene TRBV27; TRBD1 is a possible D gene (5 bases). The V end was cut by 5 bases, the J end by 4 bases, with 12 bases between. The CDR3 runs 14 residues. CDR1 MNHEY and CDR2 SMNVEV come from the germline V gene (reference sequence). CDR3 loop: CASSPPGGNQPQHF. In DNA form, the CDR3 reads TGTGCCAGCAGTCCGCCCGGGGGTAATCAGCCCCAGCATTTT.

CDR3 nucleotides: TGTGCCAGCAGTGGACAGGGGGCGTCGACTGAAGCTTTCTTT. As protein: CASSGQGASTEAFF. The chain couples TRBV25-1 to TRBJ1-1; TRBD1 matches at 10 bases. The CDR3 runs 14 residues. Germline CDR1 reads MGHDK; CDR2 reads SYGVNS. V trimming: 4 bases; J trimming: 5 bases; junction bases outside the gene matches: 4.

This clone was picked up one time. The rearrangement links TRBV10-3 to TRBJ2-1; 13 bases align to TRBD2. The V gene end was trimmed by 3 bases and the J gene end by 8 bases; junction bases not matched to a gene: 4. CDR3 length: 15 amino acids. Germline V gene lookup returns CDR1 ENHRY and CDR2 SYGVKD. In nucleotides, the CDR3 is TGTGCCATCAGTGATAGACTAGCGGGAGGTTATGAGCAGTTCTTC. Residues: CAISDRLAGGYEQFF.

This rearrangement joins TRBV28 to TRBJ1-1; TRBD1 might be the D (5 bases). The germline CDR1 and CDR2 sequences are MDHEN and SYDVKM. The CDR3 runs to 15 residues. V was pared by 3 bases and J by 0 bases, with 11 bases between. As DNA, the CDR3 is TGTGCCAGCAGTTTTCAGGGTCTCATGAACACTGAAGCTTTCTTT. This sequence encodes CASSFQGLMNTEAFF.

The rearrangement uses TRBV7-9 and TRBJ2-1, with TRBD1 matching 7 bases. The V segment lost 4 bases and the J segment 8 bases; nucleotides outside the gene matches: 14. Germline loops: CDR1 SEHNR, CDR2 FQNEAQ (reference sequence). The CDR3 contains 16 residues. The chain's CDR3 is CASSYSPGQLLDEQFF. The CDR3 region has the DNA TGTGCCAGCAGCTATAGCCCGGGACAGCTTTTAGATGAGCAGTTCTTC.

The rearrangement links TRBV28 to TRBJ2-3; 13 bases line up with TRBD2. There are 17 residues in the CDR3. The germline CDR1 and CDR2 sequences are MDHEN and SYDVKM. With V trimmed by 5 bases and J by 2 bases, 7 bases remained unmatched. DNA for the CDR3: TGTGCCAGCAGTCCCGGACTAGCGGGAGCCTACACAGATACGCAGTATTTT. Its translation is CASSPGLAGAYTDTQYF.

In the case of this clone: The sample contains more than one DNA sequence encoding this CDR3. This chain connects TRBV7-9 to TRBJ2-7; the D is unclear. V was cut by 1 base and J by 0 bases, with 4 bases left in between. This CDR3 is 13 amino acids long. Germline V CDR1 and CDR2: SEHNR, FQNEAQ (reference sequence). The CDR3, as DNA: TGTGCCAGCAGCTTAGGGGCCTCCTACGAGCAGTACTTC. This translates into CASSLGASYEQYF.

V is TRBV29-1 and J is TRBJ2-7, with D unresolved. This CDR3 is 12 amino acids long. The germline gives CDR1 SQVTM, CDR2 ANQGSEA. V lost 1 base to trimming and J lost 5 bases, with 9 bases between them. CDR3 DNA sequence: TGCAGCGTTGAAGGGGTGGCGGACGAGCAGTACTTC. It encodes CSVEGVADEQYF.

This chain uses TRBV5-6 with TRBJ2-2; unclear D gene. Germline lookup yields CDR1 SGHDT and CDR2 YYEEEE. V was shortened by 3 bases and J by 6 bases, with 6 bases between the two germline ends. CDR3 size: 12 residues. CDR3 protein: CASSSWAGELFF. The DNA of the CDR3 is TGTGCCAGCAGCTCCTGGGCCGGGGAGCTGTTTTTT.

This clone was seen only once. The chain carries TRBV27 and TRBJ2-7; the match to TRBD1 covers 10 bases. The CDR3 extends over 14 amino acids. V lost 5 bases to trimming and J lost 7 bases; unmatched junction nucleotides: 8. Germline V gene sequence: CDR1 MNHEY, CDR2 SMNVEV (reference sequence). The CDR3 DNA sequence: TGTGCCAGCAGTCCAGCGGACAGGGGGAATGAGCAGTACTTC. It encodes CASSPADRGNEQYF.

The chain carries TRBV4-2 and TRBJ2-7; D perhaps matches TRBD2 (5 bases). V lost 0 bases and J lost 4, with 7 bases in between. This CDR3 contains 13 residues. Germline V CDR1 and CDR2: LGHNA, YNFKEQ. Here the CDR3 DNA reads TGTGCCAGCAGCCAAGAACGGGAATACGAGCAGTACTTC. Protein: CASSQEREYEQYF.

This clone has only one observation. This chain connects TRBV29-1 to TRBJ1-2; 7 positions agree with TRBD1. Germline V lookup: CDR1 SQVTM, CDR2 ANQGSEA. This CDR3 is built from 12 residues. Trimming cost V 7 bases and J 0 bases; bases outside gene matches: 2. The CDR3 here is CSAQGANYGYTF. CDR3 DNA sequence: TGCAGCGCTCAGGGGGCTAACTATGGCTACACCTTC.

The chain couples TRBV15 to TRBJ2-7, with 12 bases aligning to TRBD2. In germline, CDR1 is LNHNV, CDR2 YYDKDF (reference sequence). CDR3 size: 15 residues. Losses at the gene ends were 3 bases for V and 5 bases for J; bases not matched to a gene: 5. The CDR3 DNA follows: TGTGCCACCAGCAGTCTAGCGGGAGGGTCCAACGAGCAGTACTTC. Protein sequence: CATSSLAGGSNEQYF.

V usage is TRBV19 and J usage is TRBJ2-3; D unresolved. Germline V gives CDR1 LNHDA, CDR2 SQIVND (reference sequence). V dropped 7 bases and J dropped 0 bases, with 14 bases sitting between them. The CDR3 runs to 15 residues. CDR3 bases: TGTGCCAGTAAGTGGTGGGCGGACAGCACAGATACGCAGTATTTT. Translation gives CASKWWADSTDTQYF.

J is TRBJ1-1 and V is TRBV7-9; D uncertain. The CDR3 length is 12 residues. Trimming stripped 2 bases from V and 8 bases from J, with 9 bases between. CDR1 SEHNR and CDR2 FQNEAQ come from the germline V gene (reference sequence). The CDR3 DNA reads TGTGCCAGCAGCTTAAACCAGGCCGAAGCTTTCTTT. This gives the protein CASSLNQAEAFF. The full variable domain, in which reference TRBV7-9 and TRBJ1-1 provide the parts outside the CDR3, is DTGVSQNPRHKITKRGQNVTFRCDPISEHNRLYWYRQTLGQGPEFLTYFQNEAQLEKSRLLSDRFSAERPKGSFSTLEIQRTEQGDSAMYLCASSLNQAEAFFGQGTRLTVV.

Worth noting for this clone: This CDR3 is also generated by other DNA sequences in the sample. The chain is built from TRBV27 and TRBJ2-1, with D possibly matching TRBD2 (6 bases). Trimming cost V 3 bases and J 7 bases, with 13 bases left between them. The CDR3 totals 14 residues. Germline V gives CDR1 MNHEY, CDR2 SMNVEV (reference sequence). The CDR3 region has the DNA TGTGCCAGCAGTTTCTCCGGGAGTGGGAATGAGCAGTTCTTC. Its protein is CASSFSGSGNEQFF.